These 17 T cell receptor beta chains were sequenced from one sample in a study of CD8 T cells in Susac syndrome. RNA totalling roughly 0.45 to 1 ug underwent reverse transcription with random hexamers. TCRdb re-called the immunoSEQ multiplex PCR reads with MiXCR, one entry per CDR3 protein. The sample includes 130,000 or so distinct CDR3 sequences, roughly 95% seen only once; the top ten take around 0.12%. Input material: CD4+ T cells from PBMCs. These receptors all stem from a human donor with multiple sclerosis.

A single count supports this clonotype. The chain couples TRBV24-1 to TRBJ2-3; 10 bases are shared with TRBD2. V was pared by 9 bases and J by 3 bases, with 5 bases of the junction left unmatched. The CDR3 runs 14 residues. CDR1 and CDR2 from the germline V gene are KGHDR and SFDVKD. CDR3 sequence: CATSLAGATDTQYF. The DNA of the CDR3 is TGTGCCACCTCCCTAGCGGGAGCTACAGATACGCAGTATTTT.

V usage is TRBV4-3 and J usage is TRBJ2-3; D is undetermined. CDR1 and CDR2 (germline): LGHNA, YSLEER. V was pared by 0 bases and J by 4 bases, with 11 bases between. The CDR3 runs to 15 residues. For the CDR3, the DNA is TGCGCCAGCAGCCAAGATTGGCTAGGCGCAGATACGCAGTATTTT. This codes for CASSQDWLGADTQYF.

The V and J genes are TRBV7-2 and TRBJ2-1; 9 bases fit TRBD2. This CDR3 spans 15 amino acids. The V and J ends lost 0 bases and 5 bases, in that order; junction bases with no gene match: 2. Germline CDR1 reads SGHTA; CDR2 reads FQGNSA. CDR3 sequence reads: CASSLATSGNNEQFF. CDR3 in DNA: TGTGCCAGCAGCTTAGCGACTAGCGGAAACAATGAGCAGTTCTTC.

V gene TRBV30 combines with J gene TRBJ2-7; the D gene is possibly TRBD1 (6 bases). In germline, CDR1 is GTSNPN, CDR2 SVGIG (reference sequence). This CDR3 spans 12 amino acids. V shed 4 bases and J shed 6 bases, with 13 bases lying between them. CDR3 sequence reads: CAWKGQTCEQYF. In nucleotides, the CDR3 is TGTGCCTGGAAAGGACAGACCTGCGAGCAGTACTTC. Full variable domain (remainder filled in from reference TRBV30 and TRBJ2-7): SQTIHQWPATLVQPVGSPLSLECTVEGTSNPNLYWYRQAAGRGLQLLFYSVGIGQISSEVPQNLSASRPQDRQFILSSKKLLLSDSGFYLCAWKGQTCEQYFGPGTRLTVT.

This clonotype was recorded once. V gene TRBV28 combines with J gene TRBJ2-1; 8 bases match TRBD2. The V and J ends lost 2 bases and 9 bases, in that order; junction bases with no gene match: 9. Germline values: CDR1 MDHEN, CDR2 SYDVKM. CDR3 length equals 15 residues. CDR3 bases: TGTGCCAGCAGTTTAGTGCCTAGCGGGCTCGGTGAGCAGTTCTTC. It yields the protein CASSLVPSGLGEQFF.

This chain joins TRBV6-1 and TRBJ2-4, with 11 nucleotides matching TRBD2. Germline CDR1 is MNHNS and CDR2 is SASEGT. The CDR3 extends over 14 amino acids. J gave up 8 bases and V 3 bases, and 3 bases lay outside the gene matches. CDR3 region: CASSDLAGGHIQYF. The CDR3 DNA follows: TGTGCCAGCAGTGACCTAGCGGGAGGTCACATTCAGTACTTC.

This sequence joins TRBV5-4 and TRBJ2-5, with a possible D match to TRBD1 (5 bases). Germline-derived CDR1 and CDR2 are SGHNT and YYREEE (reference sequence). The CDR3 has 14 residues. Trimming took off 2 bases at V and 4 bases at J, with 12 bases between the two ends. This chain's CDR3 is CASSFGAGIETQYF. For the CDR3, the DNA is TGTGCCAGCAGCTTTGGGGCAGGGATAGAGACCCAGTACTTC.

J is TRBJ1-1 and V is TRBV12-3 or TRBV12-4; a weak D match, TRBD1 (5 bases). Deletions cut 5 bases from V and 1 base from J, with 8 bases between. This CDR3 region has 13 residues. CDR3 sequence (DNA): TGTGCCAGCAGTACCGGGGGGAACACTGAAGCTTTCTTT. Translated: CASSTGGNTEAFF.

The CDR3 region is CSAPRGAYEQYF. The DNA of the CDR3 is TGCAGTGCGCCGCGGGGGGCCTACGAGCAGTACTTC. The genes are TRBV20-1 and TRBJ2-7, with 8 bases fitting TRBD2. The CDR3 spans 12 residues. V shed 6 bases, J shed 2 bases, and the junction held 3 bases outside the gene matches. From germline, CDR1 is DFQATT and CDR2 SNEGSKA (reference sequence).

The chain joins TRBV28 to TRBJ2-4; 14 bases map to TRBD2. V dropped 5 bases and J dropped 6; count of bases not matched to a gene: 6. Germline-derived CDR1 and CDR2 are MDHEN and SYDVKM. This CDR3 is built from 16 residues. The CDR3: CASSPRLAGGSNIQYF. The CDR3 DNA reads TGTGCCAGCAGTCCAAGACTAGCGGGGGGGTCAAACATTCAGTACTTC.

The rearrangement uses TRBV15 and TRBJ1-1, with D tentatively TRBD1 (5 bases). The CDR3 consists of 14 residues. V was cut by 9 bases and J by 1 base, with 15 bases left in between. CDR1 is LNHNV and CDR2 is YYDKDF in the germline V gene (reference sequence). The CDR3 DNA sequence: TGTGCCACTCGCAGGGATTTCGGGAACACTGAAGCTTTCTTT. Translation: CATRRDFGNTEAFF.

The chain carries TRBV24-1 and TRBJ2-1; TRBD2 matches 10 bases. CDR3 length: 16 residues. V shed 3 bases, J shed 8 bases, and the junction held 9 bases outside the gene matches. The germline CDR1 and CDR2 sequences are KGHDR and SFDVKD. CDR3 protein: CATSDRSSGRIDEQFF. CDR3 coding DNA: TGTGCCACCAGTGATCGATCTAGCGGGAGAATTGATGAGCAGTTCTTC.

This rearrangement joins TRBV7-2 to TRBJ1-1, with D possibly matching TRBD1 (5 bases). V was pared by 5 bases and J by 1 base, with 17 bases between. Germline V lookup: CDR1 SGHTA, CDR2 FQGNSA. The CDR3 is 16 residues long. CDR3 sequence reads: CASSAMGRGKNTEAFF. CDR3 nucleotide sequence: TGTGCCAGCAGCGCGATGGGACGGGGAAAGAACACTGAAGCTTTCTTT. Together with reference TRBV7-2 and TRBJ1-1, the CDR3 gives the full variable domain: GAGVSQSPSNKVTEKGKDVELRCDPISGHTALYWYRQSLGQGLEFLIYFQGNSAPDKSGLPSDRFSAERTGGSVSTLTIQRTQQEDSAVYLCASSAMGRGKNTEAFFGQGTRLTVV.

This chain links TRBV4-3 with TRBJ2-7; TRBD1 is a possible D gene (5 bases). Germline CDR1 and CDR2: LGHNA and YSLEER. Trimming removed 0 bases from V and 9 bases from J, with 9 bases in between. There are 12 residues in the CDR3. CDR3 DNA: TGCGCCAGCAGCCAAGAGGGGCAGGGGCAGTACTTC. This sequence encodes CASSQEGQGQYF.

The J gene is TRBJ2-5, the V gene TRBV7-2, with 10 positions matching TRBD1. Trimming cost V 6 bases and J 5 bases; bases outside gene matches: 9. The CDR3 length is 15 residues. Germline CDR1 is SGHTA and CDR2 is FQGNSA. The CDR3 DNA sequence: TGTGCCAGCAGGCGGGGACAGGGGAGTCGGGAGACCCAGTACTTC. It yields the protein CASRRGQGSRETQYF.

The DNA of the CDR3 is TGTGCCAGCCTCATACACAGGGGCGACAATGAGCAGTTCTTC. This translates into CASLIHRGDNEQFF. This chain uses TRBV2 with TRBJ2-1; 7 nucleotides agree with TRBD1. Trimming cost V 8 bases and J 5 bases; bases outside gene matches: 9. The CDR3 loop spans 14 amino acids. The germline V gene has CDR1 SNHLY and CDR2 FYNNEI.

This chain uses TRBV27 with TRBJ2-1, with TRBD1 matching over 7 bases. The CDR3 has 15 residues. Germline V gene lookup returns CDR1 MNHEY and CDR2 SMNVEV (reference sequence). V shed 4 bases and J 1 base; nucleotides not matched to a gene: 4. CDR3 amino acids: CASSSGQPSYNEQFF. DNA for the CDR3: TGTGCCAGCAGTTCGGGACAGCCTTCCTACAATGAGCAGTTCTTC.